This is a list of T cell receptor beta chains from one sample in a study of T cells in Graves' hyperthyroidism and ophthalmopathy. TCRdb passed the multiplex PCR reads through MiXCR, listing each CDR3 protein once. There are 530,000 or so distinct CDR3 sequences in the sample; 24% occur only once, and around 10% lies in the top ten. Input material: blood. The receptors stem from a woman aged 25 to 45 with Graves' ophthalmopathy. The CDR3 runs from the conserved cysteine through the conserved F or W. D genes are given only for firm matches. Size is stated for part of the rows, as once, few or many counts, or as a class when the clone is expanded.

d_gene	v_gene	abundance	j_gene	CDR3nt	CDR3aa
.	TRBV6-5	many	TRBJ2-7	TGTGCCAGCAGTTACGGGGTGGACAACGAGCAGTACTTC	CASSYGVDNEQYF
.	TRBV7-6	many	TRBJ1-1	TGTGCCAGCAGCTTACCCGACCTGGGAGGGAACACTGAAGCTTTCTTT	CASSLPDLGGNTEAFF
TRBD2	TRBV18	.	TRBJ2-1	TGTGCCAGCTCACCCCCACTCACTAGCGGGGGGGCCAATGAGCAGTTCTTC	CASSPPLTSGGANEQFF
.	TRBV20-1	many	TRBJ1-2	TGCAGTGCTAGAGCCTTTGACAGAGTTAACTATGGCTACACCTTC	CSARAFDRVNYGYTF
TRBD1	TRBV12-3/TRBV12-4	.	TRBJ1-3	TGTGCCAGCAGGACAGGACAGGGAGCCTCTGGAAACACCATATATTTT	CASRTGQGASGNTIYF
.	TRBV2	once	TRBJ1-2	TGTGCCAGCAGTGGAGGACCGCTCGGCCGCTTC	CASSGGPLGRF
TRBD2	TRBV11-2	few	TRBJ2-2	TGTGCCAGCAGACCGAATAGCGGGGGGGCTGGCACCGGGGAGCTGTTTTTT	CASRPNSGGAGTGELFF
.	TRBV29-1	many	TRBJ2-2	TGCAGCGTTGAAGAGGGGGCGAGGTCCGGGGAGCTGTTTTTT	CSVEEGARSGELFF
.	TRBV7-3	many	TRBJ2-5	TGTGCCAGCAGCTTAGGTCTTGGAGAGACCCAGTACTTC	CASSLGLGETQYF
.	TRBV20-1	many	TRBJ1-5	TGCAGTGCTAGTGGGTTTAGTGAAAATCAGCCCCAGCATTTT	CSASGFSENQPQHF
.	TRBV16	few	TRBJ2-3	TGTGCCAGCAGTCCCGGAAAGGCTAGCACAGATACGCAGTATTTT	CASSPGKASTDTQYF
.	TRBV20-1	many	TRBJ1-6	TGCAGTGCTAAGGAAATAGGGGGGGCCGGTTCACCCCTCCACTTT	CSAKEIGGAGSPLHF
.	TRBV5-6	.	TRBJ1-5	TGTGCCAGCAGCTTGTGGGCAGCCCGCAATCAGCCCCAGCATTTT	CASSLWAARNQPQHF
.	TRBV20-1	.	TRBJ2-5	TGCAGTGCTAGAGGAGGGACTGCTCGGACCCAGTACTTC	CSARGGTARTQYF
.	TRBV27	.	TRBJ2-7	TGTGCCAGCAGTTGGGCCTCGGGATACGAGCAGTACTTC	CASSWASGYEQYF
.	TRBV12-3/TRBV12-4	many	TRBJ2-2	TGTGCCAGCAGTGCCGGGACGGACCTATGGGAGCTGTTTTTT	CASSAGTDLWELFF
TRBD1	TRBV20-1	many	TRBJ2-7	TGCAGTGCTAGAGATTACGACAGGGGGCTACACGAGCAGTACTTC	CSARDYDRGLHEQYF
.	TRBV7-2	.	TRBJ1-2	TGTGCCAGCAGATACAGCGCCCGTATCGATGGCTACACCTTC	CASRYSARIDGYTF
.	TRBV7-2	many	TRBJ2-7	TGTGCCAGCAGGGGGGTTTTATCCTACGAGCAGTACTTC	CASRGVLSYEQYF
TRBD1	TRBV6-2/TRBV6-3	many	TRBJ2-7	TGTGCCAGCAGTTACAATCGACAGGGGGACCTAGAGCAGTACTTC	CASSYNRQGDLEQYF
TRBD1	TRBV28	many	TRBJ2-7	TGTGCCAGCAGCTCCCCGGGACAGGGTTCTATCTACGAGCAGTACTTC	CASSSPGQGSIYEQYF
.	TRBV13	.	TRBJ1-1	TGTGCCAGCAGCTTAGATGGGGGGCGAGGGAACACTGAAGCTTTCTTT	CASSLDGGRGNTEAFF
TRBD1	TRBV5-1	.	TRBJ1-3	TGCGCCAGCAGCTTGCCATCGACAGGGCTTTCTGGAAACACCATATATTTT	CASSLPSTGLSGNTIYF
.	TRBV5-1	many	TRBJ1-3	TGCGCCAGCAGCTTGGGACAGCCTTCTGGAAACACCATATATTTT	CASSLGQPSGNTIYF
.	TRBV7-9	many	TRBJ2-7	TGTGCCAGCAGCTTAGGGTTCCTTTCCTACGAGCAGTACTTC	CASSLGFLSYEQYF
.	TRBV28	.	TRBJ2-1	TGTGCCAGCAGTAGATCCCTTGGGCGGAATATATATGAGCAGTTCTTC	CASSRSLGRNIYEQFF
TRBD2	TRBV20-1	.	TRBJ2-5	TGCAGTGCTAGAATAGCGGGTGCCCCAGAGACCCAGTACTTC	CSARIAGAPETQYF
TRBD1	TRBV6-1	.	TRBJ2-5	TGTGCCAGCAGCCCGGACAGGGGGGTGTACCAAGAGACCCAGTACTTC	CASSPDRGVYQETQYF
.	TRBV27	.	TRBJ1-5	TGTGCCAGCAGTCCTTCTTTGGGGGTTAGCAATCAGCCCCAGCATTTT	CASSPSLGVSNQPQHF
TRBD2	TRBV7-8	many	TRBJ2-7	TGTGCCAGCAGCTTAGAGTTCGGACTAGCGGGGACATCTTACGAGCAGTACTTC	CASSLEFGLAGTSYEQYF